Below, one T cell receptor beta chain is given with its context. Assay: immunoSEQ multiplex PCR; the TCRdb copy retains only in-frame clones and omits some. The profile shows a few hundred thousand clones, more than 85% of them singletons. The data were obtained in a study of blood T cell repertoires in COVID-19. Study-level information: The United States, Italy and Spain supplied acute and convalescent COVID-19 samples. PBMCs, B-cell-depleted T cells, or T cells were the source of the cDNA or gDNA that made up the material.

Germline-derived CDR1 and CDR2 are SEHNR and FQNEAQ (reference sequence). V lost 5 bases and J lost 6, with 17 bases in between. The CDR3 consists of 16 residues. The TCR was taken from a woman under 40 who had recovered from COVID-19. The chain combines TRBV7-9 with TRBJ1-6; perhaps TRBD1 as D (5 bases). Sequences were obtained from PBMCs or T cells enriched from blood (not recorded which). The CDR3, as DNA: TGTGCCAGCAGCCCCCCGGGGGGGGGACGTAATTCACCCCTCCACTTT. Translation: CASSPPGGGRNSPLHF. Drawing the rest from reference TRBV7-9 and TRBJ1-6, the complete variable domain is DTGVSQNPRHKITKRGQNVTFRCDPISEHNRLYWYRQTLGQGPEFLTYFQNEAQLEKSRLLSDRFSAERPKGSFSTLEIQRTEQGDSAMYLCASSPPGGGRNSPLHFGNGTRLTVT.